This TCR beta chain was sequenced in a study of blood T cell repertoires in COVID-19. Across the study: Collection of acute and convalescent COVID-19 samples took place in the United States, Italy and Spain. Sources were T cells, B-cell-depleted T cells, or PBMCs; the material itself was cDNA or gDNA.

Assay used: immunoSEQ multiplex PCR; TCRdb lists only in-frame clones, some missing. Of about 220,000 clones listed, less than 90% are singletons. In assigning cohorts, the study relied on participant-reported clinical history. Either two negative PCRs, clearance, or symptom resolution qualified Cohort 3 donors as recovered. The CDR3 has 13 residues. Germline CDR1 is MNHEY and CDR2 is SVGAGI. V shed 9 bases and J shed 2 bases, with 11 bases lying between them. The source is a woman in her thirties who had recovered from COVID-19. Specimen: PBMCs or T cells enriched from blood (not recorded which). The chain recombines TRBV6-5 with TRBJ1-5; D is ambiguous. The CDR3 sequence is CASTPPGNQPQHF. Here the CDR3 DNA reads TGTGCCAGTACCCCCCCAGGCAATCAGCCCCAGCATTTT.